These 3 T cell receptor beta chains were all obtained from the same sample, sequenced in a study of identical twins' blood T cells. TCRdb itself ran the 5' RACE reads through MiXCR, one entry per CDR3 protein. The table lists 350,000 to 450,000 distinct CDR3 sequences, 28% of them singletons, with around 5.6% in the top ten. The sequenced sample consisted of PBMCs. The receptors derive from a woman between 18 and 49 years old in good health.

The chain recombines TRBV5-1 with TRBJ1-3; D is undetermined. This CDR3 comprises 16 residues. CDR1 is SGHRS and CDR2 is YFSETQ in the germline V gene. Trimming took 2 bases from V and 2 from J, leaving 14 bases between them. This CDR3 is CASSLDGGITGNTIYF. DNA for the CDR3: TGCGCCAGCAGCTTAGACGGTGGGATTACTGGAAACACCATATATTTT. Variable domain in full (rest from reference TRBV5-1 and TRBJ1-3): KAGVTQTPRYLIKTRGQQVTLSCSPISGHRSVSWYQQTPGQGLQFLFEYFSETQRNKGNFPGRFSGRQFSNSRSEMNVSTLELGDSALYLCASSLDGGITGNTIYFGEGSWLTVV.

The chain combines TRBV2 with TRBJ1-4, with a weak D call TRBD1 (5 bases). Trimming took 7 bases from V and 0 from J, leaving 15 bases between them. In germline, CDR1 is SNHLY, CDR2 FYNNEI. CDR3 size: 16 residues. Written as DNA, the CDR3 is TGTGCCAGCACCCGTGGGGCAGTTGCAACTAATGAAAAACTGTTTTTT. Translated: CASTRGAVATNEKLFF.

This clonotype was seen ten or more times. CDR3 sequence (DNA): TGCGCCAGCAGCCGCGGCCCGGGGTTTGAGCAGTTCTTC. It specifies CASSRGPGFEQFF. V usage is TRBV5-1 and J usage is TRBJ2-1; perhaps TRBD2 as D (5 bases). V gave up 4 bases and J gave up 9 bases, with 14 bases separating them. This CDR3 contains 13 residues. CDR1 SGHRS and CDR2 YFSETQ come from the germline V gene.